These T cell receptor beta chains were read from a single sample in a study of radiotherapy plus CTLA-4 blockade in lung cancer. The method was immunoSEQ multiplex PCR; TCRdb's version includes in-frame clones alone and lacks a portion of them. Found here are 100,000 or so clones, around 81% of them singletons; the top ten hold roughly 14%. Sample: peripheral blood, taken from a patient treated with radiotherapy plus ipilimumab. These receptor sequences come from a human donor with non-small cell lung cancer that progressed on radiotherapy plus ipilimumab. The conserved cysteine and the conserved F or W are not part of the CDR3 here. Where a row states a size, it is once, few, many or the class of an expanded clone; other rows omit it.

J: TRBJ2-7
length: 13
size: .
V: TRBV7-9
CDR3: ASTFIGGYSYEQY

J: TRBJ1-1
length: 12
size: .
V: TRBV29-1
CDR3: SVAAGSANTEAF

J: TRBJ2-6
length: 13
size: once
V: TRBV5-4
CDR3: ASSGQGSGANVLT

J: TRBJ2-3
length: 14
size: .
V: TRBV7-2
CDR3: ASSLDRASGRFGQY

J: TRBJ1-2
length: 14
size: .
V: TRBV5-1
CDR3: ASSLGPRGGGYGYT

J: TRBJ1-2
length: 13
size: .
V: TRBV9
CDR3: ASSPGHSANYGYT

J: TRBJ2-7
length: 10
size: .
V: TRBV30
CDR3: AWSKDSYEQY

J: TRBJ1-1
length: 12
size: .
V: TRBV7-2
CDR3: ASSPPRGNTEAF

J: TRBJ1-1
length: 13
size: once
V: TRBV10-3
CDR3: AISESQGVGTEAF

J: TRBJ2-3
length: 14
size: .
V: TRBV11-3
CDR3: ASSETSGTFTDTQY

J: TRBJ1-2
length: 12
size: .
V: TRBV7-9
CDR3: ASSSSGVNYGYT

J: TRBJ2-1
length: 14
size: .
V: TRBV9
CDR3: ASSPRTAIPYNEQF

J: TRBJ1-5
length: 12
size: .
V: TRBV6-4
CDR3: ASSEAGGNQPQH

J: TRBJ1-1
length: 13
size: .
V: TRBV13
CDR3: ASSNGWGGNTEAF

J: TRBJ2-7
length: 11
size: once
V: TRBV5-1
CDR3: ASSPIGTYEQY

J: TRBJ1-1
length: 12
size: .
V: TRBV14
CDR3: ASKQGFANTEAF

J: TRBJ2-1
length: 14
size: .
V: TRBV5-4
CDR3: ASSLAGAGSYNEQF

J: TRBJ1-2
length: 15
size: .
V: TRBV5-8
CDR3: ASSFLSGTGRNYGYT

J: TRBJ1-4
length: 18
size: .
V: TRBV5-1
CDR3: ASSQGVGFARAAGDEKLF

J: TRBJ2-2
length: 14
size: .
V: TRBV11-3
CDR3: ASSLGGQGSTGELF

J: TRBJ2-7
length: 14
size: .
V: TRBV19
CDR3: ASSFQAILGAYEQY

J: TRBJ2-7
length: 11
size: .
V: TRBV27
CDR3: ASSPVVGYEQY

J: TRBJ1-2
length: 11
size: few
V: TRBV30
CDR3: AWSYSEGSGYT

J: TRBJ2-1
length: 13
size: .
V: TRBV9
CDR3: ASSATSGSWDEQF

J: TRBJ1-1
length: 13
size: .
V: TRBV19
CDR3: ASAIALLRGTEAF

J: TRBJ1-1
length: 10
size: .
V: TRBV10-3
CDR3: AISEPRVEAF

J: TRBJ2-1
length: 10
size: .
V: TRBV28
CDR3: ASSLGQGEQF

J: TRBJ1-2
length: 11
size: .
V: TRBV10-3
CDR3: AISESARYGYT

J: TRBJ1-4
length: 9
size: .
V: TRBV20-1
CDR3: SASGVEKLF

J: TRBJ2-4
length: 13
size: once
V: TRBV23-1
CDR3: ASSRPSGSKNIQY

J: TRBJ2-2
length: 14
size: .
V: TRBV14
CDR3: ASSQVQGSHTGELF

J: TRBJ1-1
length: 15
size: once
V: TRBV27
CDR3: ASCKLGQGAPNTEAF

J: TRBJ2-5
length: 11
size: once
V: TRBV28
CDR3: ASTTGGHETQY

J: TRBJ2-1
length: 11
size: once
V: TRBV9
CDR3: ASSSHIMDEQF

J: TRBJ2-3
length: 14
size: .
V: TRBV27
CDR3: ASSRKSGSSTDTQY

J: TRBJ2-7
length: 10
size: .
V: TRBV7-2
CDR3: ASSSTTYEQY

J: TRBJ1-1
length: 11
size: few
V: TRBV7-3
CDR3: ASSYQGNTEAF

J: TRBJ1-2
length: 12
size: .
V: TRBV7-2
CDR3: ASSVSGTAYGYT

J: TRBJ2-1
length: 12
size: .
V: TRBV5-1
CDR3: ASSLERGANEQF

J: TRBJ2-7
length: 13
size: .
V: TRBV6-5
CDR3: ASSSPRTRVVEQY

J: TRBJ2-5
length: 15
size: .
V: TRBV12-2
CDR3: ASRPTWGGHYQETQY

J: TRBJ1-1
length: 11
size: .
V: TRBV9
CDR3: ASSVASNTEAF